A single sample is the source of the 24 T cell receptor beta chains below, sequenced in a study of T cell repertoires in urothelial bladder cancer (dated by TCRdb to the late 2010s). Library preparation employed the immunoSEQ multiplex PCR assay. TCRdb limited this immuneACCESS table to in-frame rearrangements with V and J called. A share of clones is missing; checked studies link under half to unresolved V genes, and the rest is unexplained. The sample data list fewer than 14,000 clones, and under 70% of these were observed just once. The ten top clones hold around 6.5% of the sample. Specimen: tumor-infiltrating cells from bladder cancer. The receptors come from a human donor with a benign inflammatory bladder lesion.

The V gene is TRBV2, the J gene TRBJ2-7; 7 bases agree with TRBD1. The CDR3 covers 13 residues. Germline V lookup: CDR1 SNHLY, CDR2 FYNNEI. J lost 1 base, V lost 7 bases, and 4 bases had no gene match. The CDR3 is CASTGTASYEQYF. The DNA of the CDR3 is TGTGCCAGCACCGGGACAGCTTCCTACGAGCAGTACTTC.

As DNA, the CDR3 is TGTGCCAGCAGTTACTCCCTCGGGACCGGGGAGCTGTTTTTT. Residues: CASSYSLGTGELFF. The chain links TRBV6-5 to TRBJ2-2, with D unresolved. The V and J ends lost 0 bases and 5 bases respectively, with 7 bases between them. The germline gives CDR1 MNHEY, CDR2 SVGAGI. The CDR3 spans 14 residues.

V and J are TRBV6-1 and TRBJ1-1; the D is unclear. V was pared by 5 bases and J by 3 bases, with 10 bases between. Germline V gene data show CDR1 as MNHNS and CDR2 as SASEGT. This CDR3 has 13 amino acids. The CDR3 here is CASSRMQDTEAFF. As DNA, the CDR3 is TGTGCCAGCAGTCGCATGCAGGACACTGAAGCTTTCTTT.

This chain uses TRBV25-1 with TRBJ1-5; TRBD1 might be the D (5 bases). Germline V lookup: CDR1 MGHDK, CDR2 SYGVNS. The CDR3 sequence is 16 residues long. Trimming left V 6 bases short and J 2 bases short, with 17 bases between. As DNA, the CDR3 is TGTGCCAGCAGCCCAGCGGGGGGAATGGGCAATCAGCCCCAGCATTTT. Translated: CASSPAGGMGNQPQHF.

The gene calls are TRBV18 and TRBJ1-1; D is ambiguous. Trimming removed 3 bases at V and 1 base at J, with 6 bases between. This CDR3 has 13 residues. In germline, CDR1 is KGHSH, CDR2 LQKENI. In DNA form, the CDR3 reads TGTGCCAGCTCACCTGGCAGGAACACTGAAGCTTTCTTT. Translating it yields CASSPGRNTEAFF.

In nucleotides, the CDR3 is TGTGCCAGCAGCTTAGTTGGCGGGGGCACTGGAAACACCATATATTTT. This gives the protein CASSLVGGGTGNTIYF. The V gene is TRBV7-8, the J gene TRBJ1-3, with TRBD1 as a possible D gene (6 bases). CDR3 length equals 16 residues. The V end lost 1 base, the J end lost 2 bases, and 12 bases lay between the germline ends. The germline gives CDR1 SGHVS, CDR2 FQNEAQ.

This clone was observed a single time. The chain employs TRBV28 and TRBJ2-3, with 11 bases matching TRBD1. V lost 7 bases to trimming and J lost 2 bases; unmatched junction nucleotides: 17. The germline V gene has CDR1 MDHEN and CDR2 SYDVKM. The CDR3 is made up of 19 amino acids. For the CDR3, the DNA is TGTGCCAGCATCTTCGGGGGACCGGGACAGGGGGTTTTCACAGATACGCAGTATTTT. Encoded protein: CASIFGGPGQGVFTDTQYF.

This sequence joins TRBV7-9 and TRBJ1-1; TRBD1 might be the D (6 bases). The CDR3 contains 18 residues. CDR1 is SEHNR and CDR2 is FQNEAQ in the germline V gene (reference sequence). V gave up 1 base and J gave up 4 bases, with 22 bases separating them. CDR3 sequence: CASSLGAFSRGVGTEAFF. CDR3 in DNA: TGTGCCAGCAGCTTAGGGGCCTTCTCGAGGGGGGTCGGCACTGAAGCTTTCTTT.

There are a few counts of this clone. The gene calls are TRBV6-1 and TRBJ2-2, with unresolved D. V lost 4 bases and J 5 bases, leaving 8 bases between the germline ends. The germline V gene encodes CDR1 MNHNS and CDR2 SASEGT. The CDR3 length is 13 residues. Here the CDR3 DNA reads TGTGCCAGCAGTGTCTACGGAACCGGGGAGCTGTTTTTT. Protein: CASSVYGTGELFF.

The chain has TRBV7-3 and TRBJ2-7, with D maybe TRBD1 (6 bases). The germline CDR1 and CDR2 sequences are SGHTA and FQGTGA. The germline V and J ends were trimmed by 4 bases and 2 bases, with 12 bases remaining between them. CDR3 length: 14 residues. CDR3 residues: CASSSGHGPYEQYF. The CDR3 DNA is TGTGCCAGCAGCTCGGGACACGGGCCCTACGAGCAGTACTTC.

V is TRBV9 and J is TRBJ2-7; 11 nucleotides match TRBD2. Germline CDR1 and CDR2: SGDLS and YYNGEE. This CDR3 region has 14 residues. The trim removed 5 bases at V and 4 bases at J, leaving 5 bases unmatched. Here the CDR3 reads CASSHSGGVYEQYF. CDR3 coding DNA: TGTGCCAGCAGTCATAGCGGGGGGGTTTACGAGCAGTACTTC. Together with reference TRBV9 and TRBJ2-7, the CDR3 gives the full variable domain: DSGVTQTPKHLITATGQRVTLRCSPRSGDLSVYWYQQSLDQGLQFLIQYYNGEERAKGNILERFSAQQFPDLHSELNLSSLELGDSALYFCASSHSGGVYEQYFGPGTRLTVT.

The V call is TRBV7-9, the J call TRBJ2-7, with 7 bases that match TRBD1. Unmatched junction bases numbered 9, after V lost 5 bases and J lost 2 bases. Looked up from germline, CDR1 is SEHNR and CDR2 is FQNEAQ (reference sequence). The CDR3 spans 15 residues. The CDR3 nucleotides read TGTGCCAGCAGCCACCCGACAGGGAGCCCCTACGAGCAGTACTTC. It yields the protein CASSHPTGSPYEQYF.

CDR3 sequence: CASSLWNAYNEQFF. CDR3 coding DNA: TGTGCCAGCAGCTTGTGGAACGCCTACAATGAGCAGTTCTTC. The V call is TRBV5-4, the J call TRBJ2-1; D unclear. Per germline, CDR1 SGHNT and CDR2 YYREEE (reference sequence). This CDR3 comprises 14 residues. Trimming stripped 1 base from V and 2 bases from J, with 7 bases between.

The gene calls are TRBV30 and TRBJ1-4, with D possibly being TRBD1 (5 bases). V was clipped by 3 bases and J by 7 bases, with 9 bases between them. CDR1 GTSNPN and CDR2 SVGIG come from the germline V gene (reference sequence). CDR3 length: 12 amino acids. The CDR3 coding sequence is TGTGCCTGGAGCCGGCAGGGTGAAAAACTGTTTTTT. Translating gives CAWSRQGEKLFF.

The V and J genes are TRBV5-1 and TRBJ1-4; D may be TRBD1 (6 bases). Germline V lookup: CDR1 SGHRS, CDR2 YFSETQ. Trimming took 4 bases from V and 0 from J, leaving 7 bases between them. The CDR3 has 14 residues. The CDR3 bases are TGCGCCAGCAGCAGGACAGCAACTAATGAAAAACTGTTTTTT. Its translation is CASSRTATNEKLFF.

CDR3 in DNA: TGTGCCAGCTCACCACGCGGCAGTATGGAAGGCTACACCTTC. It is translated as CASSPRGSMEGYTF. This chain links TRBV18 with TRBJ1-2; no firm D call. CDR3 size: 14 residues. Trimming stripped 1 base from V and 8 bases from J, with 14 bases between. The germline CDR1 and CDR2 sequences are KGHSH and LQKENI.

This chain connects TRBV11-1 to TRBJ2-7; D perhaps matches TRBD1 (6 bases). The V gene lost 2 bases and the J gene lost 2 bases, with 16 bases spanning the gap. Germline CDR1 and CDR2: SGHAT and FQDESV (reference sequence). The CDR3 has 16 residues. The chain's CDR3 is CASSLSSRGATYEQYF. DNA of the CDR3: TGTGCCAGCAGCTTATCCTCCAGGGGAGCGACCTACGAGCAGTACTTC.

This rearrangement joins TRBV27 to TRBJ1-1; 9 bases align to TRBD1. Germline trimming cut 5 bases from V and 2 bases from J; bases unmatched to any gene: 9. The CDR3 is made up of 16 amino acids. CDR1 and CDR2 from the germline V gene are MNHEY and SMNVEV (reference sequence). The CDR3 reads CASSQSRDRDNTEAFF. CDR3 in DNA: TGTGCCAGCAGTCAGTCGCGGGACAGGGATAACACTGAAGCTTTCTTT.

This chain's CDR3 is CASSYSRGLTHEQYF. The DNA for the CDR3 is TGTGCCAGCAGTTACTCCAGGGGGTTGACTCACGAGCAGTACTTC. The chain has TRBV6-5 and TRBJ2-7, with 7 bases aligning to TRBD1. Trimming at V came to 0 bases and at J to 5 bases, leaving 7 bases not matched to a gene. Germline V CDR1 and CDR2: MNHEY, SVGAGI. This CDR3 is built from 15 residues.

This chain uses TRBV16 with TRBJ2-7; D ambiguous. The germline V gene encodes CDR1 KGHSY and CDR2 FQNENV. With 0 bases removed from V and 4 bases from J, the gap between germline ends came to 16 bases. The CDR3 is made up of 16 amino acids. CDR3 in amino acids: CASSQSPLGSTYEQYF. In DNA form, the CDR3 reads TGTGCCAGCAGCCAATCTCCTTTGGGTTCGACTTACGAGCAGTACTTC.

This chain joins TRBV18 and TRBJ1-1, with D unclear. Germline V gene sequence: CDR1 KGHSH, CDR2 LQKENI. The ends were cut back, 2 bases at V and 4 bases at J, with 20 bases in the middle. CDR3 length: 17 amino acids. The chain's CDR3 is CASSPSGLRVTGTEAFF. CDR3 sequence (DNA): TGTGCCAGCTCACCATCCGGGTTGAGGGTTACGGGCACTGAAGCTTTCTTT.

The chain joins TRBV11-2 to TRBJ2-5, with 8 bases that match TRBD2. The CDR3 covers 17 residues. The J segment lost 5 bases and the V segment lost 3 bases, leaving 14 bases of the junction unmatched. Germline lookup yields CDR1 SGHAT and CDR2 FQNNGV. This chain's CDR3 is CASSFRPLAGSTETQYF. CDR3 coding DNA: TGTGCCAGCAGCTTCCGTCCCCTAGCGGGCTCCACGGAGACCCAGTACTTC.

The V and J genes are TRBV7-8 and TRBJ2-3, with 8 bases lining up with TRBD2. The V gene's germline CDR1 is SGHVS and CDR2 FQNEAQ. Trimming at V came to 3 bases and at J to 2 bases, leaving 4 bases not matched to a gene. This CDR3 contains 15 residues. The CDR3: CASSFHSGDTDTQYF. The CDR3 DNA reads as TGTGCCAGCAGCTTTCATAGCGGGGACACAGATACGCAGTATTTT.

The gene calls are TRBV5-1 and TRBJ1-1, with D perhaps TRBD1 (5 bases). Trimming took off 2 bases at V and 8 bases at J, with 13 bases between the two ends. Per germline, CDR1 SGHRS and CDR2 YFSETQ. This CDR3 has 13 amino acids. The CDR3 protein is CASSFGGAGEAFF. The CDR3 DNA sequence: TGCGCCAGCAGCTTTGGGGGAGCGGGGGAAGCTTTCTTT.